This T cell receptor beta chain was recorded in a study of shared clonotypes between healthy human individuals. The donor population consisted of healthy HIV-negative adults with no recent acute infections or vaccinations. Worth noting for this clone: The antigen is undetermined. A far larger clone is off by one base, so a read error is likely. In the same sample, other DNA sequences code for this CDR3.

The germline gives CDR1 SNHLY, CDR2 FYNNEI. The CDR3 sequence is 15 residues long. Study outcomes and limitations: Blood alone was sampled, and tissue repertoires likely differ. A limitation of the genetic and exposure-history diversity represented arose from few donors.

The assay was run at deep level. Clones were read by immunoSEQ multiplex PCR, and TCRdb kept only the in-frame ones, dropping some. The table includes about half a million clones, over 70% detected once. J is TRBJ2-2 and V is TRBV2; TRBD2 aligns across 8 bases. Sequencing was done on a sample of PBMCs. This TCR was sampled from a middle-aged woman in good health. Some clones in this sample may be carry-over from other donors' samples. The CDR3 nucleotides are TGTGCTAGCAGTGTAGCGGGGCGTGGCACCGGGGAGCTGTTTTTT. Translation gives CASSVAGRGTGELFF.